Listed below are T cell receptor beta chains from one sample, sequenced in a study of T-cell reconstitution after alpha-beta-depleted transplantation in children. TCRdb re-called the PCR reads with MiXCR, one entry per CDR3 protein. The sample records roughly 340,000 distinct CDR3 sequences, around 15% being singletons. The sample in question was PBMCs, mostly from graft donor cells, obtained 360 days after TCRalphabeta/CD19-depleted stem cell transplant. Receptor source: a male patient aged 2 to 10 who had a stem cell transplant for acute lymphoblastic leukemia, so the T cells may come from the graft donor. The CDR3 runs from the conserved cysteine through the conserved F or W. D genes are given only for firm matches. A clone size is listed for some rows: how often the clone was seen (once, few, many), or a class if it is expanded.

j_gene: TRBJ2-7
v_gene: TRBV20-1
d_gene: .
abundance: .
CDR3aa: CSARPLAVSYEQYF
CDR3nt: TGCAGTGCTAGGCCCCTCGCGGTTTCCTACGAGCAGTACTTC

j_gene: TRBJ2-1
v_gene: TRBV28
d_gene: TRBD1
abundance: .
CDR3aa: CASTEDRADEQFF
CDR3nt: TGTGCCAGCACCGAGGACAGGGCCGATGAGCAGTTCTTC

j_gene: TRBJ2-1
v_gene: TRBV5-1
d_gene: .
abundance: many
CDR3aa: CASSLMPIAFYNEQFF
CDR3nt: TGCGCCAGCAGCTTAATGCCTATCGCCTTCTACAATGAGCAGTTCTTC

j_gene: TRBJ2-1
v_gene: TRBV4-3
d_gene: .
abundance: few
CDR3aa: CASSLAGTKANEQFF
CDR3nt: TGCGCCAGCAGCCTGGCTGGGACCAAGGCCAATGAGCAGTTCTTC

j_gene: TRBJ2-2
v_gene: TRBV6-2/TRBV6-3
d_gene: TRBD1
abundance: few
CDR3aa: CATKSGTGTGELFF
CDR3nt: TGTGCCACCAAATCCGGGACAGGGACCGGGGAGCTGTTTTTT

j_gene: TRBJ2-1
v_gene: TRBV5-1
d_gene: TRBD2
abundance: few
CDR3aa: CASSFLKREGPAHNEQFF
CDR3nt: TGCGCCAGCAGCTTTCTCAAGCGGGAGGGCCCGGCGCACAATGAGCAGTTCTTC

j_gene: TRBJ2-3
v_gene: TRBV9
d_gene: TRBD1
abundance: .
CDR3aa: CASSATGKADTQYF
CDR3nt: TGTGCCAGCAGCGCGACAGGGAAGGCAGATACGCAGTATTTT

j_gene: TRBJ2-1
v_gene: TRBV20-1
d_gene: TRBD2
abundance: .
CDR3aa: CSALAGGPYNEQFF
CDR3nt: TGCAGTGCCCTAGCGGGAGGCCCCTACAATGAGCAGTTCTTC

j_gene: TRBJ2-3
v_gene: TRBV3-1
d_gene: .
abundance: .
CDR3aa: CASSQVRTDSFTDTQYF
CDR3nt: TGTGCCAGCAGCCAAGTGAGGACGGATTCATTCACGGATACGCAGTATTTT

j_gene: TRBJ1-1
v_gene: TRBV20-1
d_gene: .
abundance: .
CDR3aa: CSASPGDMGIVTMNTEAFF
CDR3nt: TGCAGTGCTAGCCCCGGGGATATGGGAATAGTGACCATGAACACTGAAGCTTTCTTT

j_gene: TRBJ2-7
v_gene: TRBV29-1
d_gene: TRBD1
abundance: many
CDR3aa: CSVEDWDRARYEQYF
CDR3nt: TGCAGCGTTGAAGATTGGGACAGGGCCCGATACGAGCAGTACTTC

j_gene: TRBJ2-7
v_gene: TRBV7-9
d_gene: .
abundance: .
CDR3aa: CASSFWGPSYEQYF
CDR3nt: TGTGCCAGCAGCTTCTGGGGCCCCTCCTACGAGCAGTACTTC

j_gene: TRBJ2-7
v_gene: TRBV5-1
d_gene: .
abundance: .
CDR3aa: CASSPAGSGGYEQYF
CDR3nt: TGCGCCAGCAGTCCGGCGGGGAGTGGTGGTTACGAGCAGTACTTC

j_gene: TRBJ2-1
v_gene: TRBV30
d_gene: .
abundance: .
CDR3aa: CAWSVGAEQFF
CDR3nt: TGTGCCTGGAGTGTAGGGGCTGAGCAGTTCTTC

j_gene: TRBJ1-1
v_gene: TRBV5-4
d_gene: .
abundance: .
CDR3aa: CASSLLPGRQMNTEAFF
CDR3nt: TGTGCCAGCAGCTTGCTGCCAGGGAGGCAGATGAACACTGAAGCTTTCTTT

j_gene: TRBJ2-1
v_gene: TRBV7-9
d_gene: TRBD2
abundance: few
CDR3aa: CANFGLAGANEQFF
CDR3nt: TGTGCCAACTTCGGACTAGCGGGAGCCAATGAGCAGTTCTTC

j_gene: TRBJ2-3
v_gene: TRBV15
d_gene: .
abundance: many
CDR3aa: CATSSRVGVVDTQYF
CDR3nt: TGTGCCACCAGCTCTAGGGTGGGAGTAGTAGATACGCAGTATTTT

j_gene: TRBJ2-7
v_gene: TRBV28
d_gene: .
abundance: .
CDR3aa: CASSLWAAGPNRYEQYF
CDR3nt: TGTGCCAGCAGTTTATGGGCCGCGGGACCGAACCGCTACGAGCAGTACTTC

j_gene: TRBJ2-3
v_gene: TRBV12-3/TRBV12-4
d_gene: .
abundance: many
CDR3aa: CASSLFTRATDTQYF
CDR3nt: TGTGCCAGCAGTTTGTTTACCAGGGCTACAGATACGCAGTATTTT

j_gene: TRBJ1-5
v_gene: TRBV20-1
d_gene: TRBD1
abundance: few
CDR3aa: CSAEDRPFGNQPQHF
CDR3nt: TGCAGTGCTGAGGACAGGCCCTTTGGCAATCAGCCCCAGCATTTT

j_gene: TRBJ1-3
v_gene: TRBV28
d_gene: .
abundance: few
CDR3aa: CASSLLLRGNTIYF
CDR3nt: TGTGCCAGCAGTTTACTGCTGAGGGGAAACACCATATATTTT

j_gene: TRBJ2-3
v_gene: TRBV12-3/TRBV12-4
d_gene: .
abundance: few
CDR3aa: CASSFSAVSTDTQYF
CDR3nt: TGTGCCAGCAGTTTCTCCGCGGTTAGCACAGATACGCAGTATTTT

j_gene: TRBJ2-1
v_gene: TRBV5-6
d_gene: TRBD2
abundance: many
CDR3aa: CASSLVIAGNYNEQFF
CDR3nt: TGTGCCAGCAGCTTGGTTATAGCGGGGAACTACAATGAGCAGTTCTTC

j_gene: TRBJ2-3
v_gene: TRBV20-1
d_gene: .
abundance: few
CDR3aa: CSAEAGSVSTDTQYF
CDR3nt: TGCAGTGCCGAGGCCGGGAGTGTTAGTACAGATACGCAGTATTTT

j_gene: TRBJ1-1
v_gene: TRBV9
d_gene: .
abundance: many
CDR3aa: CASSVEPTLGGPNTEAFF
CDR3nt: TGTGCCAGCAGCGTAGAGCCCACACTGGGGGGCCCGAACACTGAAGCTTTCTTT

j_gene: TRBJ2-7
v_gene: TRBV28
d_gene: .
abundance: .
CDR3aa: CASSFVTGNYEQYF
CDR3nt: TGTGCCAGCAGTTTTGTCACAGGGAACTACGAGCAGTACTTC

j_gene: TRBJ2-1
v_gene: TRBV3-1
d_gene: .
abundance: few
CDR3aa: CASSSVQGRFQFF
CDR3nt: TGTGCCAGCAGTTCGGTTCAGGGGCGCTTTCAGTTCTTC

j_gene: TRBJ2-7
v_gene: TRBV6-2/TRBV6-3
d_gene: TRBD1
abundance: few
CDR3aa: CASSYQTGGDYEQYF
CDR3nt: TGTGCCAGCAGCTACCAGACAGGGGGTGATTACGAGCAGTACTTC

j_gene: TRBJ2-2
v_gene: TRBV11-2
d_gene: .
abundance: few
CDR3aa: CASTPQDLTGELFF
CDR3nt: TGTGCCAGCACGCCCCAAGACCTCACCGGGGAGCTGTTTTTT

j_gene: TRBJ1-1
v_gene: TRBV7-8
d_gene: .
abundance: .
CDR3aa: CASSLVKGTEAFF
CDR3nt: TGTGCCAGCAGCTTAGTAAAGGGCACTGAAGCTTTCTTT

j_gene: TRBJ2-4
v_gene: TRBV14
d_gene: .
abundance: once
CDR3aa: CAISPPRALGVAKNIQYF
CDR3nt: TGTGCCATCAGCCCACCTCGGGCCCTGGGCGTAGCCAAAAACATTCAGTACTTC

j_gene: TRBJ2-7
v_gene: TRBV12-3/TRBV12-4
d_gene: TRBD2
abundance: .
CDR3aa: CASRGTIRYEQYF
CDR3nt: TGTGCCAGCCGGGGGACTATACGGTACGAGCAGTACTTC

j_gene: TRBJ2-1
v_gene: TRBV5-1
d_gene: .
abundance: few
CDR3aa: CASSGGDYNEQFF
CDR3nt: TGCGCCAGCAGCGGCGGGGACTACAATGAGCAGTTCTTC

j_gene: TRBJ1-1
v_gene: TRBV7-2
d_gene: .
abundance: few
CDR3aa: CASSLDIPTEAFF
CDR3nt: TGTGCCAGCAGCCTAGATATTCCCACTGAAGCTTTCTTT

j_gene: TRBJ2-3
v_gene: TRBV18
d_gene: .
abundance: few
CDR3aa: CASSPVSHTDTQYF
CDR3nt: TGTGCCAGCTCACCAGTCAGCCACACAGATACGCAGTATTTT

j_gene: TRBJ2-2
v_gene: TRBV28
d_gene: .
abundance: many
CDR3aa: CASTDTGELFF
CDR3nt: TGTGCCAGCACTGACACCGGGGAGCTGTTTTTT

j_gene: TRBJ2-3
v_gene: TRBV10-3
d_gene: .
abundance: .
CDR3aa: CAITGAEGTPTDTQYF
CDR3nt: TGTGCCATCACTGGGGCGGAAGGGACTCCCACAGATACGCAGTATTTT

j_gene: TRBJ2-1
v_gene: TRBV20-1
d_gene: .
abundance: many
CDR3aa: CSASPKISSYNEQFF
CDR3nt: TGCAGTGCTAGCCCCAAGATTAGCTCCTACAATGAGCAGTTCTTC

j_gene: TRBJ2-2
v_gene: TRBV3-1
d_gene: .
abundance: many
CDR3aa: CASSPLIGTDGELFF
CDR3nt: TGTGCCAGCAGCCCCTTGATTGGGACGGACGGGGAGCTGTTTTTT

j_gene: TRBJ2-1
v_gene: TRBV28
d_gene: .
abundance: .
CDR3aa: CASSPQGSRSYNEQFF
CDR3nt: TGTGCCAGCAGTCCCCAAGGGTCTAGGTCTTACAATGAGCAGTTCTTC

j_gene: TRBJ2-1
v_gene: TRBV4-2
d_gene: TRBD2
abundance: many
CDR3aa: CASRYEGLAGIDEQFF
CDR3nt: TGTGCCAGCAGATACGAGGGACTAGCGGGAATCGATGAGCAGTTCTTC

j_gene: TRBJ2-5
v_gene: TRBV2
d_gene: .
abundance: few
CDR3aa: CASIRGRQETQYF
CDR3nt: TGTGCCAGCATCCGGGGGCGCCAAGAGACCCAGTACTTC

j_gene: TRBJ1-3
v_gene: TRBV7-9
d_gene: TRBD1
abundance: few
CDR3aa: CASRGQGSNTIYF
CDR3nt: TGTGCCAGCAGGGGACAGGGTTCAAACACCATATATTTT

j_gene: TRBJ2-1
v_gene: TRBV29-1
d_gene: .
abundance: many
CDR3aa: CSVVSYNEQFF
CDR3nt: TGCAGCGTTGTTTCATACAATGAGCAGTTCTTC

j_gene: TRBJ2-7
v_gene: TRBV11-1
d_gene: TRBD2
abundance: few
CDR3aa: CATATSGREIPRTSYEQYF
CDR3nt: TGTGCCACAGCCACAAGCGGGAGGGAGATTCCTCGAACCTCCTACGAGCAGTACTTC

j_gene: TRBJ1-1
v_gene: TRBV5-1
d_gene: .
abundance: .
CDR3aa: CASSLVGFTEAFF
CDR3nt: TGCGCCAGCAGCTTGGTCGGCTTCACTGAAGCTTTCTTT

j_gene: TRBJ1-1
v_gene: TRBV6-2/TRBV6-3
d_gene: .
abundance: .
CDR3aa: CASSYSKAFF
CDR3nt: TGTGCCAGCAGTTACTCGAAAGCTTTCTTT

j_gene: TRBJ2-1
v_gene: TRBV10-3
d_gene: .
abundance: many
CDR3aa: CAISESQGLFNEQFF
CDR3nt: TGTGCCATCAGTGAGTCGCAGGGACTCTTTAATGAGCAGTTCTTC

j_gene: TRBJ2-5
v_gene: TRBV30
d_gene: TRBD1
abundance: .
CDR3aa: CAWSLRGRETQYF
CDR3nt: TGTGCCTGGAGTCTCAGGGGGAGAGAGACCCAGTACTTC

j_gene: TRBJ2-4
v_gene: TRBV9
d_gene: .
abundance: .
CDR3aa: CASSVGSWGLENIQYF
CDR3nt: TGTGCCAGCAGCGTAGGATCGTGGGGGCTGGAAAACATTCAGTACTTC

j_gene: TRBJ2-2
v_gene: TRBV27
d_gene: TRBD1
abundance: .
CDR3aa: CASSLSTGGGGELFF
CDR3nt: TGTGCCAGCAGTTTATCGACAGGGGGCGGCGGGGAGCTGTTTTTT

j_gene: TRBJ2-7
v_gene: TRBV7-9
d_gene: .
abundance: .
CDR3aa: CASSDRDRSYEQYF
CDR3nt: TGTGCCAGCAGCGACCGAGACAGATCCTACGAGCAGTACTTC

j_gene: TRBJ2-1
v_gene: TRBV9
d_gene: TRBD1
abundance: .
CDR3aa: CASSVGSGTGGGEQFF
CDR3nt: TGTGCCAGCAGCGTAGGTAGCGGGACAGGGGGCGGTGAGCAGTTCTTC

j_gene: TRBJ2-7
v_gene: TRBV11-2
d_gene: .
abundance: few
CDR3aa: CASSLYLGLYEQYF
CDR3nt: TGTGCCAGCAGCTTATATCTCGGGCTCTACGAGCAGTACTTC